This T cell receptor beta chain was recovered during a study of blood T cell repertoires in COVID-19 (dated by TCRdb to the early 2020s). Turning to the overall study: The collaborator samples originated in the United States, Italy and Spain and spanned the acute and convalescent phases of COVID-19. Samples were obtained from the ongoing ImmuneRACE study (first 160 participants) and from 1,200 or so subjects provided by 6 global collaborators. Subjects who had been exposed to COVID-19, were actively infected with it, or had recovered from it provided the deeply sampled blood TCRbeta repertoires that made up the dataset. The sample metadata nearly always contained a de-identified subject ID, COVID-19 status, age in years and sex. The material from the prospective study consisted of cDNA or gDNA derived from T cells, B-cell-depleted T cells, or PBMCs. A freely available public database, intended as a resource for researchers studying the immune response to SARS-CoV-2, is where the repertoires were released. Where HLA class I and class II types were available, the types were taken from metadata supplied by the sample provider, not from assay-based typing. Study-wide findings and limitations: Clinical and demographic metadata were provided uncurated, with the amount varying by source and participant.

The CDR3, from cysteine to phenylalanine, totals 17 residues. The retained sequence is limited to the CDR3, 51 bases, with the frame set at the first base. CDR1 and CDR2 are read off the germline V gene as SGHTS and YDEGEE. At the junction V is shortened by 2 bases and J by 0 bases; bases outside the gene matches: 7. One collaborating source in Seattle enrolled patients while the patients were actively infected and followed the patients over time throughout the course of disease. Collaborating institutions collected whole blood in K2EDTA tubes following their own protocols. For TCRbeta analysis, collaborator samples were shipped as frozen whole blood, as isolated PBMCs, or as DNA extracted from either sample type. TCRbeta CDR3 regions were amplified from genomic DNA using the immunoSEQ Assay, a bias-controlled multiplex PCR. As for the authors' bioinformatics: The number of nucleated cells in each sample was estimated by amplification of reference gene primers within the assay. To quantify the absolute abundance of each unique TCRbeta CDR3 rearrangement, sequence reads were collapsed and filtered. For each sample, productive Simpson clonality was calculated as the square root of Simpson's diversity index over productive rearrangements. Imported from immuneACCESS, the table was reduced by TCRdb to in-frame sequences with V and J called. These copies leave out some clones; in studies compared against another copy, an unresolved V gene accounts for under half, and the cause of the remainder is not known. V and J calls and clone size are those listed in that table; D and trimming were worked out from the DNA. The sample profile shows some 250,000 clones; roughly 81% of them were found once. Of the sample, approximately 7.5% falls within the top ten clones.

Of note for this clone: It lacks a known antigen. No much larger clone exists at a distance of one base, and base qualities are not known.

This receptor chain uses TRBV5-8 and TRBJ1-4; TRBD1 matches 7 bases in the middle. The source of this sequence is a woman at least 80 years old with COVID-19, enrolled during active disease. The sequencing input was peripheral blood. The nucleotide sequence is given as TGTGCCAGCAGCTTAAACAGGGGCTTTGCAACTAATGAAAAACTGTTTTTT. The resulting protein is CASSLNRGFATNEKLFF.